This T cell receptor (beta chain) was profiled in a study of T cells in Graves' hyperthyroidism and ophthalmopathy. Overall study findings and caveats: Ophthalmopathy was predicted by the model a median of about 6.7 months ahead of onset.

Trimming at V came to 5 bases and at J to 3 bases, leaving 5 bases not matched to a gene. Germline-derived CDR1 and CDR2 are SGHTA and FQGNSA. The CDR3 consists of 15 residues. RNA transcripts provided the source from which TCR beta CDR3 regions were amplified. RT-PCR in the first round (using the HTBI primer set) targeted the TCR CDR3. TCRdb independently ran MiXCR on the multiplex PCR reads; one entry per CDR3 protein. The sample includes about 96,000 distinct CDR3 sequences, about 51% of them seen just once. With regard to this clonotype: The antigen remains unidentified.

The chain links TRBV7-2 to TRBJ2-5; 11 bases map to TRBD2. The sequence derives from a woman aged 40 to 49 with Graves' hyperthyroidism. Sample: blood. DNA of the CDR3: TGTGCCAGCAGCAAACTGACTAGCGGGGAAGAGACCCAGTACTTC. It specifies CASSKLTSGEETQYF. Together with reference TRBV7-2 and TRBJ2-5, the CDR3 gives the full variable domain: GAGVSQSPSNKVTEKGKDVELRCDPISGHTALYWYRQSLGQGLEFLIYFQGNSAPDKSGLPSDRFSAERTGGSVSTLTIQRTQQEDSAVYLCASSKLTSGEETQYFGPGTRLLVL.